The 5 T cell receptor beta chains below come from one sample, sequenced in a study of CD8+CD57+ T cells in acquired aplastic anemia. Whoever was chosen for sequencing had shown CD8+CD57+ cell expansion by flow cytometry. Both TCR beta VDJ combination and CDR3 sequence profiling were carried out. Genomic DNA was the template for this profiling. TCRdb itself ran the reads through MiXCR, one entry per CDR3 protein. Of hundreds of thousands of distinct CDR3 sequences in the sample, 25% to 40% were seen once. Sequencing used sorted CD4+, CD8+, or CD8+CD57+ T cells (not recorded which) from PBMCs. The receptor set was obtained from a human donor with aplastic anemia.

The chain carries TRBV6-5 and TRBJ1-4; D possibly corresponds to TRBD1 (6 bases). The CDR3 is 14 amino acids. Germline values: CDR1 MNHEY, CDR2 SVGAGI. V lost 7 bases to trimming and J lost 2 bases, with 11 bases between them. The CDR3 protein is CASISDSTNEKLFF. The CDR3 region has the DNA TGTGCCAGCATTTCGGACAGTACTAATGAAAAACTGTTTTTT.

Worth noting for this clonotype: A read error may account for a junction end that differs from germline. The J gene is TRBJ1-1, the V gene TRBV11-1; D is undetermined. CDR1 and CDR2 from the germline V gene are SGHAT and FQDESV (reference sequence). The length of the CDR3 is 13 residues. CDR3 DNA: TGTGCCAGCAGAAATACAGTGAACACTGAAGCTTCCTTT. Encoded protein: CASRNTVNTEASF.

J is TRBJ1-1 and V is TRBV29-1, with 9 bases aligning to TRBD1. CDR3 length: 14 residues. The trim removed 7 bases at V and 5 bases at J, leaving 11 bases unmatched. Germline CDR1 and CDR2: SQVTM and ANQGSEA. The CDR3 sequence is CSAEEGGTGTEAFF. The DNA of the CDR3 is TGCAGCGCCGAGGAAGGAGGGACAGGGACTGAAGCTTTCTTT.

This clonotype was seen repeatedly, ten times or more. The V and J genes are TRBV12-3 or TRBV12-4 and TRBJ2-7, with D possibly being TRBD1 (6 bases). Trimming took 6 bases from V and 3 from J, leaving 12 bases between them. The CDR3 runs to 13 residues. CDR3 amino acids: CASSSDRSYEQYF. The CDR3 DNA is TGTGCCAGCAGCTCTGACAGGAGCTACGAGCAGTACTTC.

This clonotype was detected a few times. The genes are TRBV9 and TRBJ2-7; possible D gene TRBD2, 6 bases. Germline assignment: CDR1 SGDLS and CDR2 YYNGEE. V was clipped by 5 bases and J by 2 bases, with 14 bases between them. The CDR3 totals 14 residues. CDR3: CASRERVATYEQYF. CDR3 DNA: TGTGCCAGCAGAGAGCGGGTAGCAACCTACGAGCAGTACTTC.